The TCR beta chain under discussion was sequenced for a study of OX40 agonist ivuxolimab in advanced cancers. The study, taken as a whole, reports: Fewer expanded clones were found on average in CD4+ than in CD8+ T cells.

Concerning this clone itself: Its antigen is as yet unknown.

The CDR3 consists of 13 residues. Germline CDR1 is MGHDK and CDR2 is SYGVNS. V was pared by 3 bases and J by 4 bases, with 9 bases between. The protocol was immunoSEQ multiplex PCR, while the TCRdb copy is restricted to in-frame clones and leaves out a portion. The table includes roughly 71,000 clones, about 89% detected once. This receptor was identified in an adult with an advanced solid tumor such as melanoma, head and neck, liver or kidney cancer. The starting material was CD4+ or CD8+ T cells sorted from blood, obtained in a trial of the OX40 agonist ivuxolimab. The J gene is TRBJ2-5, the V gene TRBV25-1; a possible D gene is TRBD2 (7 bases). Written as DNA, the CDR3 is TGTGCCAGCAGTGAGGGGGGGCGAGAGACCCAGTACTTC. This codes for CASSEGGRETQYF.